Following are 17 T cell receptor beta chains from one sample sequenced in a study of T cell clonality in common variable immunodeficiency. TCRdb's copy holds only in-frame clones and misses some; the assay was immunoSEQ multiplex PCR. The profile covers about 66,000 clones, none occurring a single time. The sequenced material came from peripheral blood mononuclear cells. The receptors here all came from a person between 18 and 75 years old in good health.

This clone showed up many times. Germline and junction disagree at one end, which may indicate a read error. The CDR3 region is CASSTGQGPSYEQYF. The sequenced part of the CDR3 DNA is TGTGCTAGCAGCACTGGACAGGGTCCCTCCTACGAG. The chain employs TRBV7-7 and TRBJ2-7; 8 bases match TRBD1. The sequenced fragment ends 3 residues before the CDR3 boundary, so the rest is inferred from the germline J gene. CDR1 and CDR2 from the germline V gene are SSHAT and FNYEAQ (reference sequence). CDR3 length: 15 residues.

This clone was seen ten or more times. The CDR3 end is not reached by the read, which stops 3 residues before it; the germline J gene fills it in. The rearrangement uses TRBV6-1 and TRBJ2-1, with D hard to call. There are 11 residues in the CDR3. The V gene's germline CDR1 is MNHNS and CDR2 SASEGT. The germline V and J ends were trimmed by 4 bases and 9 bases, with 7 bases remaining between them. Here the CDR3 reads CASSAGAEQFF. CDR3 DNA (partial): TGTGCCAGCAGTGCGGGTGCTGAG.

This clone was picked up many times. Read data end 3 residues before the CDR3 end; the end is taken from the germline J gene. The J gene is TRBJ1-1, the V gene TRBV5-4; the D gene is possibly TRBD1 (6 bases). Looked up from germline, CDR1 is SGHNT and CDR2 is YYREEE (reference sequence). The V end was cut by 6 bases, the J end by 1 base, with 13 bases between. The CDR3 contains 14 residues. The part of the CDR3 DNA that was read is TGTGCCAGCACCGCGGACAGAACGAACACTGAA. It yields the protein CASTADRTNTE. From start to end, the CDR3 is CASTADRTNTEAFF.

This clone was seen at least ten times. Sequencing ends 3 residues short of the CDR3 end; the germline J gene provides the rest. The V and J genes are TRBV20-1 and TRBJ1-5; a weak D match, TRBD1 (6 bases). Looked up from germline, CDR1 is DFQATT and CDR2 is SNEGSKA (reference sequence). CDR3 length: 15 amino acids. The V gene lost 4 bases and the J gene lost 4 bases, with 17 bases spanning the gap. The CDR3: CSAKKTQGFNQPQHF. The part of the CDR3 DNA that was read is TGCAGTGCTAAGAAAACTCAGGGGTTTAATCAGCCC.

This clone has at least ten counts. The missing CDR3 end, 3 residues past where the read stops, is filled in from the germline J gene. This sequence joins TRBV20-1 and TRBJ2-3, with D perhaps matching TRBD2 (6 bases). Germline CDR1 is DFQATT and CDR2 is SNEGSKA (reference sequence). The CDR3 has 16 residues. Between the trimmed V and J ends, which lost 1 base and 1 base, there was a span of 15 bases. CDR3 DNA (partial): TGCAGTGCTAGAGGCTTCGGAGGGTCGGGCACAGATACG. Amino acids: CSARGFGGSGTDT. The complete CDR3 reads CSARGFGGSGTDTQYF.

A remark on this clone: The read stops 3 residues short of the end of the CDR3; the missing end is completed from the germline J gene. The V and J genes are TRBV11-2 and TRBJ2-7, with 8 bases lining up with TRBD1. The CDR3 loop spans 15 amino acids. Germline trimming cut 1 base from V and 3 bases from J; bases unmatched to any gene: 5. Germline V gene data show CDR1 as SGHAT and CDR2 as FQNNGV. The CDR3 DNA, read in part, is TGTGCCAGCAGCTTAGTGCAGGGGGCAAACTACGAG. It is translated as CASSLVQGANYE. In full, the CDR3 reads CASSLVQGANYEQYF.

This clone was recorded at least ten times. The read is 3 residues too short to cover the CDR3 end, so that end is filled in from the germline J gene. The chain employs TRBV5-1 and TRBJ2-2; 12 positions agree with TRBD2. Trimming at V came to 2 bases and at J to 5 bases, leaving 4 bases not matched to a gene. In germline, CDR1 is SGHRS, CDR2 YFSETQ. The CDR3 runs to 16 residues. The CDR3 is CASSLAGTSGTGELFF. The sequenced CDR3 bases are TGCGCCAGCAGCTTAGCCGGGACTAGCGGGACCGGGGAG.

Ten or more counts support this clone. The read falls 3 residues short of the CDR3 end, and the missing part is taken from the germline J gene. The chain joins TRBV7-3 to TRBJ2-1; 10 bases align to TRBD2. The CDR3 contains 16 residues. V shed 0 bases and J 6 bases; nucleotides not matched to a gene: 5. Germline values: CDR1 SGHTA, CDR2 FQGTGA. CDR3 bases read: TGTGCCAGCAGCTTAACGCCTAGCGGGAGTGTCAATGAG. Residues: CASSLTPSGSVNE. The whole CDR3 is CASSLTPSGSVNEQFF. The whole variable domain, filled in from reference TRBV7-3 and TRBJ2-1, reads GAGVSQTPSNKVTEKGKYVELRCDPISGHTALYWYRQSLGQGPEFLIYFQGTGAADDSGLPNDRFFAVRPEGSVSTLKIQRTERGDSAVYLCASSLTPSGSVNEQFFGPGTRLTVL.

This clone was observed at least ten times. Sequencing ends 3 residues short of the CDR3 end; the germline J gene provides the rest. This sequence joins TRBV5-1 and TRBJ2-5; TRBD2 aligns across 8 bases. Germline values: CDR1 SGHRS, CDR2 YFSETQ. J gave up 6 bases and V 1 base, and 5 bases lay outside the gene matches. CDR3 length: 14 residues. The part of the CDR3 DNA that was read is TGCGCCAGCAGCTTGTCTAGCGGGCAAAAGACC. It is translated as CASSLSSGQKT. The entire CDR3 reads CASSLSSGQKTQYF.

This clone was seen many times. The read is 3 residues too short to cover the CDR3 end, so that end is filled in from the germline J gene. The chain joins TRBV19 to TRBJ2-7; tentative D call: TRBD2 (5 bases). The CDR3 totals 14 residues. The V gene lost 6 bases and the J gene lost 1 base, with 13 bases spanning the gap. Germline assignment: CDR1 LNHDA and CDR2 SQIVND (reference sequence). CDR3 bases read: TGTGCCAGTAGGAGAGCGGAATCATCCTACGAG. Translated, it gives CASRRAESSYE. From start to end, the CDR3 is CASRRAESSYEQYF. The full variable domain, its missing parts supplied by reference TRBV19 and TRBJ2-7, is DGGITQSPKYLFRKEGQNVTLSCEQNLNHDAMYWYRQDPGQGLRLIYYSQIVNDFQKGDIAEGYSVSREKKESFPLTVTSAQKNPTAFYLCASRRAESSYEQYFGPGTRLTVT.

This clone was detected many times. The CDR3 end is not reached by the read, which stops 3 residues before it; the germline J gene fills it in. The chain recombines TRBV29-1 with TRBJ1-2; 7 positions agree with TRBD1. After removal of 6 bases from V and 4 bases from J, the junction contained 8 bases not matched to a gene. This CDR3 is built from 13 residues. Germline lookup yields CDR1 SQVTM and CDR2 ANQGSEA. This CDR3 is CSVSPGGVYGYTF. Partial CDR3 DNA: TGCAGCGTCTCACCAGGGGGAGTCTATGGC.

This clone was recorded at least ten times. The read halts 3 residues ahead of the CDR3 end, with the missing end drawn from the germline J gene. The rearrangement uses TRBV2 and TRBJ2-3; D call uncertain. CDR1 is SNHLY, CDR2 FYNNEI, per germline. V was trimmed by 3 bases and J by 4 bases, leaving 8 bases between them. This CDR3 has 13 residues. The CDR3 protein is CASSEAVADTQYF. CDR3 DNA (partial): TGTGCCAGCAGTGAGGCGGTTGCAGATACG.

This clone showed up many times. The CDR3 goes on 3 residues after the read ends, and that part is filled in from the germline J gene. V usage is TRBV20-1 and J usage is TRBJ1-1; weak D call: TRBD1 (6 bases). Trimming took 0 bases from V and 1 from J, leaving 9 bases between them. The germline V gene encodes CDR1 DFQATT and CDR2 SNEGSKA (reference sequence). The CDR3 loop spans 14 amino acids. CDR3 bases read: TGCAGTGCTAGAGACCCGACAGGGAACACTGAA. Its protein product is CSARDPTGNTE. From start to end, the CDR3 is CSARDPTGNTEAFF.

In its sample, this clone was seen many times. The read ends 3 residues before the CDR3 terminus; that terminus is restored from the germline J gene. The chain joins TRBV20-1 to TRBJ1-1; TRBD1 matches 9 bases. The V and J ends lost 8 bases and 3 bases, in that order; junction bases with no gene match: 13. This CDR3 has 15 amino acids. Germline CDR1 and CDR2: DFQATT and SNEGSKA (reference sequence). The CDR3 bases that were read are TGCAGTTCTCCAACAGGGGGCGCATGGGACACTGAA. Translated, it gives CSSPTGGAWDTE. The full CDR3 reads CSSPTGGAWDTEAFF.

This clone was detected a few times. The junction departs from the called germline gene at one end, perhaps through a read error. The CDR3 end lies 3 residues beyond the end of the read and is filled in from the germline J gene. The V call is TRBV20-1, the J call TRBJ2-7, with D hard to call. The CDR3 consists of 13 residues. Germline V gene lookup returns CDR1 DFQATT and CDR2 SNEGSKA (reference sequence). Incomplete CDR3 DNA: TGCAGTGCCAGAGTCAGGAGCTCCTACGAG. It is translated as CSARVRSSYE. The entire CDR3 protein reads CSARVRSSYEQYF.

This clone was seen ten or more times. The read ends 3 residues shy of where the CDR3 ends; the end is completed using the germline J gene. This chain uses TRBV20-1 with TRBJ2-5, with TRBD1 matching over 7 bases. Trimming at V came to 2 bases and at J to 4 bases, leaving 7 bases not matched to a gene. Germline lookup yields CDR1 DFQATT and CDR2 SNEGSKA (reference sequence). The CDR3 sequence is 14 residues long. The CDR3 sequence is CSARLQGMGETQYF. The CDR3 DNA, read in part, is TGCAGTGCTAGATTACAGGGGATGGGAGAGACC.

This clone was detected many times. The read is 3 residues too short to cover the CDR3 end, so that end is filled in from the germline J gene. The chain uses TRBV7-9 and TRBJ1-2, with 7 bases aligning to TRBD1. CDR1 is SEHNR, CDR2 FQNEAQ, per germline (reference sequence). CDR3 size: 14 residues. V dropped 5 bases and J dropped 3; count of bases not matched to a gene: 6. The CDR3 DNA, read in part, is TGTGCCAGCAGCCGAGGGGGCCAGGACTATGGC. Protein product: CASSRGGQDYG. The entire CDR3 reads CASSRGGQDYGYTF.